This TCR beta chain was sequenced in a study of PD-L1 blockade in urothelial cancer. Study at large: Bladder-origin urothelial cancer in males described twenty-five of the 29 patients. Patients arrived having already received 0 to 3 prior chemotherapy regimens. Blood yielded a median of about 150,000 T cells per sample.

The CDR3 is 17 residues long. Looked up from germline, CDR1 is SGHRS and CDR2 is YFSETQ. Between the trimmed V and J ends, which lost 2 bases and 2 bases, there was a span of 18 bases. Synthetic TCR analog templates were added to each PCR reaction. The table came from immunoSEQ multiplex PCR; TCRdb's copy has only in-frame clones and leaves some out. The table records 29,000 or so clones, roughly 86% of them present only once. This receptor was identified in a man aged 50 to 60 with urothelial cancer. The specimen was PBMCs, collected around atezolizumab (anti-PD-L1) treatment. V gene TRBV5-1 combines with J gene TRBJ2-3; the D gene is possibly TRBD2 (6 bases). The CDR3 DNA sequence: TGCGCCAGCAGCTTCGCCCTAGCGTCACAGAACACAGATACGCAGTATTTT. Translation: CASSFALASQNTDTQYF.